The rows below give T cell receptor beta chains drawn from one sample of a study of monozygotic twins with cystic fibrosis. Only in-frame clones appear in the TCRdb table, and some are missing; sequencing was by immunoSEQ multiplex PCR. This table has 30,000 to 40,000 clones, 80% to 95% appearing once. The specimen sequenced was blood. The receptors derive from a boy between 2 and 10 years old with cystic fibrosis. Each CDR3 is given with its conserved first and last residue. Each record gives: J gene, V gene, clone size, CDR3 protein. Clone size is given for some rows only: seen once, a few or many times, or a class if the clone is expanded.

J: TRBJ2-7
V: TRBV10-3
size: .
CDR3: CAISESGGEQYF

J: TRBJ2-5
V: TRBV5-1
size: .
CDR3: CASSLAGGETQYF

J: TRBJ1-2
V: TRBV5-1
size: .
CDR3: CASSLGGQIYGYTF

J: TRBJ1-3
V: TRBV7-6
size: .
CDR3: CASSMDSSGNTIYF

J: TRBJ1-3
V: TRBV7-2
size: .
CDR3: CASNQFRGNTIYF

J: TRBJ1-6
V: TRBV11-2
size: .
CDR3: CASSFGTIRNSPLHF

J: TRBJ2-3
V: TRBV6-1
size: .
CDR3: CASSTGLLSTDTQYF

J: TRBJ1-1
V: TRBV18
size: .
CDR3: CASSPRQGRYIRTEAFF

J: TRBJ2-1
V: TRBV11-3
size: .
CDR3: CASSLGQGEQFF

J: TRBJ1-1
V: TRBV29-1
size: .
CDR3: CSVVARAEAFF

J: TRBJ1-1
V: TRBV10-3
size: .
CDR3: CAISGDLPYTEAFF

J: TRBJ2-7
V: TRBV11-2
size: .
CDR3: CASSSVGGSEYEQYF

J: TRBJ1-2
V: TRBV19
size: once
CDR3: CASSIGDRGLYGYTF

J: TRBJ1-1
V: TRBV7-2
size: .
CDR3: CASSLRTGVLNTEAFF

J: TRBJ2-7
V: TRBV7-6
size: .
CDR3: CASSPDTGGDSYEQYF

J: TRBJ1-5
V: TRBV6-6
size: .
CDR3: CASSYKGVLSNQPQHF

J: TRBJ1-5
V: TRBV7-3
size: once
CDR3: CASSLSTVREQPQHF

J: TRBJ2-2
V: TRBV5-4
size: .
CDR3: CASSRAGTTLTGELFF

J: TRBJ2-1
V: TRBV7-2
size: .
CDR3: CASSLGQGGNEQFF

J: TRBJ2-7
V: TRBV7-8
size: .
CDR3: CASSFNPGQGRYEQYF

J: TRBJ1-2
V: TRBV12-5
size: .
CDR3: CASGLSWGLLYSYGYTF

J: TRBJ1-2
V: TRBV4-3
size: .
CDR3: CASSQDTGPVYGYTF

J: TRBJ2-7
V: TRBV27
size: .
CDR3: CASSLSARGTHEQYF

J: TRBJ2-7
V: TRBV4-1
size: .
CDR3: CASSQADLGQTSYEQYF

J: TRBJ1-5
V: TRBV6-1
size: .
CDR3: CASSEEHYSNQPQHF

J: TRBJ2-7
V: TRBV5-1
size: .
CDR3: CASSPTGVAPYEQYF

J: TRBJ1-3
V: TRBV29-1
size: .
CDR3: CSVAVSGNTIYF